The next 14 T cell receptor beta chains were all read from a single sample in a study of blood T cell repertoires in COVID-19 (dated by TCRdb to about 2020). Libraries were built with the immunoSEQ multiplex PCR assay. In its TCRdb copy, this immuneACCESS table keeps in-frame sequences only and misses some clones. Where compared with another copy, unresolved V genes explain less than half of these, and the others have no known cause. This sample lists more than 95,000 clones; about 86% were detected once. Around 3.5% of the sample comes from the top ten. Sequencing was done on a sample of peripheral blood. These receptors all stem from a human donor in a cohort sampled during active COVID-19.

This clone came up a few times. The rearrangement links TRBV4-1 to TRBJ2-2; TRBD2 matches at 7 bases. V lost 4 bases to trimming and J lost 1 base; unmatched junction nucleotides: 9. The germline CDR1 and CDR2 sequences are MGHRA and YSYEKL. The CDR3 totals 17 residues. CDR3 sequence: CASSLFRGGWNTGELFF. CDR3 DNA: TGCGCCAGCAGCCTTTTTCGGGGAGGGTGGAACACCGGGGAGCTGTTTTTT.

This clone was seen a handful of times. V is TRBV18 and J is TRBJ2-1; 11 nucleotides line up with TRBD2. The germline V gene encodes CDR1 KGHSH and CDR2 LQKENI. The V gene end was trimmed by 5 bases and the J gene end by 13 bases; junction bases not matched to a gene: 4. The CDR3 sequence is 12 residues long. In nucleotides, the CDR3 is TGTGCCAGCTCAGCAACTAGCGGGAGACAGTTCTTC. It translates to CASSATSGRQFF.

The J gene is TRBJ2-1, the V gene TRBV4-1; 11 bases line up with TRBD2. V shed 0 bases and J 4 bases; nucleotides not matched to a gene: 5. Germline values: CDR1 MGHRA, CDR2 YSYEKL. CDR3 length: 17 residues. Here the CDR3 reads CASSQDYRTSGYNEQFF. The CDR3, as DNA: TGCGCCAGCAGCCAAGATTACAGGACTAGCGGGTACAATGAGCAGTTCTTC.

V and J are TRBV7-9 and TRBJ1-1; possible D gene TRBD1, 6 bases. Germline lookup yields CDR1 SEHNR and CDR2 FQNEAQ (reference sequence). CDR3 length: 15 residues. V was pared by 0 bases and J by 4 bases, with 12 bases between. CDR3 DNA: TGTGCCAGCAGCTTAGCGCTAAGGGGGAGCACTGAAGCTTTCTTT. Protein sequence: CASSLALRGSTEAFF.

This rearrangement joins TRBV6-5 to TRBJ2-5; TRBD1 is a possible D gene (5 bases). Germline V gives CDR1 MNHEY, CDR2 SVGAGI. This CDR3 is built from 16 residues. Trimming removed 4 bases from V and 2 bases from J, with 17 bases in between. CDR3 DNA sequence: TGTGCCAGCAGTTCTCCCGCAGGGCCTAAGCAAGAGACCCAGTACTTC. This translates into CASSSPAGPKQETQYF.

This sequence joins TRBV2 and TRBJ2-5, with no clear D. Germline CDR1 SNHLY, CDR2 FYNNEI. Trimming left V 8 bases short and J 9 bases short, with 13 bases between. This CDR3 spans 11 amino acids. CDR3 region: CASLELAAQYF. CDR3 bases: TGTGCCAGCCTAGAGTTGGCGGCCCAGTACTTC.

V is TRBV6-5 and J is TRBJ2-3, with 9 bases identical to TRBD1. Trimming took 6 bases from V and 4 from J; bases not matched to a gene: 8. The CDR3 has 15 amino acids. The V gene's germline CDR1 is MNHEY and CDR2 SVGAGI. CDR3 region: CASSVGQGSPDTQYF. In DNA, the CDR3 is TGTGCCAGCAGCGTGGGACAGGGATCTCCAGATACGCAGTATTTT.

In its sample, this clone was seen a few times. The J gene is TRBJ1-3, the V gene TRBV30; tentatively, D is TRBD1 (5 bases). CDR1 is GTSNPN and CDR2 is SVGIG in the germline V gene (reference sequence). The CDR3 loop spans 15 amino acids. The V gene lost 3 bases and the J gene lost 0 bases, with 12 bases spanning the gap. As DNA, the CDR3 is TGTGCCTGGAGCCCCGGGACTTACTCTGGAAACACCATATATTTT. Translating gives CAWSPGTYSGNTIYF.

In this sample, this clone turned up once. The chain is built from TRBV5-1 and TRBJ1-2, with 7 bases fitting TRBD1. Germline trimming cut 4 bases from V and 8 bases from J; bases unmatched to any gene: 5. The CDR3 sequence is 12 residues long. Germline CDR1 and CDR2: SGHRS and YFSETQ. The CDR3: CASSIGTAGYTF. For the CDR3, the DNA is TGCGCCAGCAGCATCGGGACAGCCGGCTACACCTTC.

V gene TRBV5-4 combines with J gene TRBJ2-1; 8 bases line up with TRBD2. Trimming cost V 1 base and J 9 bases; bases outside gene matches: 9. CDR1 and CDR2 (germline): SGHNT, YYREEE (reference sequence). The CDR3 is made up of 15 amino acids. The CDR3 coding sequence is TGTGCCAGCAGCTTGCCCGGGACTAGTGTTACTGAGCAGTTCTTC. Its protein is CASSLPGTSVTEQFF.

The gene calls are TRBV11-3 and TRBJ2-1, with no clear D. The germline CDR1 and CDR2 sequences are SGHNT and YENEEA. Trimming cost V 5 bases and J 9 bases, with 11 bases left between them. CDR3 length: 12 amino acids. The DNA for the CDR3 is TGTGCCAGCAGCCCCTTTCGCGGTGAGCAGTTCTTC. It encodes CASSPFRGEQFF. Filled out from reference TRBV11-3 and TRBJ2-1, the complete variable domain reads EAGVVQSPRYKIIEKKQPVAFWCNPISGHNTLYWYLQNLGQGPELLIRYENEEAVDDSQLPKDRFSAERLKGVDSTLKIQPAELGDSAVYLCASSPFRGEQFFGPGTRLTVL.

V usage is TRBV20-1 and J usage is TRBJ1-6, with 7 bases identical to TRBD1. Per germline, CDR1 DFQATT and CDR2 SNEGSKA (reference sequence). After removal of 3 bases from V and 4 bases from J, the junction contained 9 bases not matched to a gene. This CDR3 contains 16 residues. CDR3 in amino acids: CSASYADRRYNSPLHF. The CDR3 bases are TGCAGTGCTAGTTATGCGGACAGGAGATATAATTCACCCCTCCACTTT.

The V gene is TRBV5-6, the J gene TRBJ1-2, with D possibly being TRBD1 (6 bases). Germline values: CDR1 SGHDT, CDR2 YYEEEE. The CDR3 is made up of 17 amino acids. Trimming shortened V by 0 bases and J by 3 bases, and 18 bases separated the two germline ends. The CDR3 nucleotides read TGTGCCAGCAGCTTGGCTGAACTGGACAGAATCTACTATGGCTACACCTTC. Amino acids: CASSLAELDRIYYGYTF.

This clone was found a few times. The rearrangement uses TRBV19 and TRBJ1-1; 7 positions agree with TRBD1. The CDR3 covers 13 residues. The V gene end was trimmed by 4 bases and the J gene end by 6 bases; junction bases not matched to a gene: 5. CDR1 is LNHDA and CDR2 is SQIVND in the germline V gene (reference sequence). The CDR3 nucleotides read TGTGCCAGTAGTAGGGGACAGTTCGCTGAAGCTTTCTTT. The encoded protein is CASSRGQFAEAFF.